This TCR beta chain was identified during a study of molecular identifiers for immune sequencing clone quantification. This clonotype was observed a handful of times. MiXCR was run by TCRdb on the PCR reads, yielding one entry per CDR3 protein. This sample has approximately 630,000 distinct CDR3 sequences; around 25% occur once, and the top ten carry about 0.73%. CDR3 size: 15 residues. Between the trimmed V and J ends, which lost 3 bases and 4 bases, there was a span of 15 bases. The germline CDR1 and CDR2 sequences are LGHDT and YNNKEL (reference sequence). The TCR comes from a human donor in good health. Some libraries in this study had Jurkat cell RNA spiked in. V usage is TRBV3-1 and J usage is TRBJ1-1, with D perhaps TRBD1 (5 bases). The material sequenced was naive CD8+ T cells from blood, with Jurkat cell RNA spiked in. Stated subset: FACS-sorted CD8+CD4-CCR7+CD45RA+ naive T cells. CDR3 region: CASSHRTRGFTEAFF. DNA of the CDR3: TGTGCCAGCAGCCACCGTACGCGGGGGTTCACTGAAGCTTTCTTT.